This record concerns one T cell receptor (beta chain) sequence. The antigen is not known. CDR1 and CDR2 from the germline V gene are SGHRS and YFSETQ. This CDR3 region has 15 residues. The germline V and J ends were trimmed by 1 base and 5 bases, with 16 bases remaining between them. PCR amplification relied on 60 Vbeta primers (plus 13 Jbeta primers). Libraries were prepared by immunoSEQ multiplex PCR; TCRdb keeps only in-frame clonotypes and omits some of them. The specimen's table records approximately 110,000 clones. This record comes from a study of cytomegalovirus exposure and HLA in healthy donors. Study-level findings and limits: TCR beta V- and J-gene trimming was later associated with a missense DCLRE1C variant. Later work found that TCR association rates differed between HLA loci; DRB1 had the most and HLA-C the fewest. In a later analysis, the majority of CMV-associated beta chains seemingly showed HLA restriction.

Though nominally healthy at sampling, donors likely had unrecorded immune exposures. This sequence originates from a man aged 18 to 30 in good health and CMV-seronegative. The chain combines TRBV5-1 with TRBJ2-7; perhaps TRBD1 as D (6 bases). The sequenced sample consisted of PBMCs. CDR3 in DNA: TGCGCCAGCAGCTTGAGGAGACAGGCGGCCCACGAGCAGTACTTC. It yields the protein CASSLRRQAAHEQYF. The full variable domain, completed using reference TRBV5-1 and TRBJ2-7, is KAGVTQTPRYLIKTRGQQVTLSCSPISGHRSVSWYQQTPGQGLQFLFEYFSETQRNKGNFPGRFSGRQFSNSRSEMNVSTLELGDSALYLCASSLRRQAAHEQYFGPGTRLTVT.